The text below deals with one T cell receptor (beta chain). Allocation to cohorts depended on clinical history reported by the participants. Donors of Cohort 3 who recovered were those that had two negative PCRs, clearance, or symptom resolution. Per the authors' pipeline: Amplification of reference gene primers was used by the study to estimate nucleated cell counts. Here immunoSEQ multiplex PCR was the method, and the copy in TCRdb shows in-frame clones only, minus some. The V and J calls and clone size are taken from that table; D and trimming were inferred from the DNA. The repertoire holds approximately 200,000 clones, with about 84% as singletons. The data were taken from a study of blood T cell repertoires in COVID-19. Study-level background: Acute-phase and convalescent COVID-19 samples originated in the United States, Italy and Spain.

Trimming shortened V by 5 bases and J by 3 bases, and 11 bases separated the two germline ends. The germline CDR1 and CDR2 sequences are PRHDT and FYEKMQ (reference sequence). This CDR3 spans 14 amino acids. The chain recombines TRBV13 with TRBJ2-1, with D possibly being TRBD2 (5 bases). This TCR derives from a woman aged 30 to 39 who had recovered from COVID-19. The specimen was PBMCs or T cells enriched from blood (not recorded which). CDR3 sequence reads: CASSVYRDYNEQFF. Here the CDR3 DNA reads TGTGCCAGCAGCGTCTACCGGGACTACAATGAGCAGTTCTTC.